These 8 T cell receptor beta chains were all obtained from the same sample, sequenced in a study of blood T cell repertoires in COVID-19. Here immunoSEQ multiplex PCR was the method, and the copy in TCRdb shows in-frame clones only, minus some. The table lists 450,000 to 500,000 clones, about nine tenths of them singletons, with about 0.75% in the top ten. The material sequenced was PBMCs or T cells enriched from blood (not recorded which). The receptor set was obtained from a woman in her late teens or twenties who had recovered from COVID-19.

The gene calls are TRBV10-3 and TRBJ1-4; D gene unclear. Germline values: CDR1 ENHRY, CDR2 SYGVKD. Trimming cost V 11 bases and J 4 bases, with 11 bases left between them. The CDR3 spans 12 residues. CDR3 nucleotides: TGTGCCTCAGGCCGTGGTAATGAAAAACTGTTTTTT. Its protein is CASGRGNEKLFF.

In its sample, this clone was seen once. The junction shows a germline mismatch at one end, possibly a read error. The V and J genes are TRBV2 and TRBJ2-7; 7 bases are shared with TRBD1. This CDR3 spans 13 amino acids. Germline values: CDR1 SNHLY, CDR2 FYNNEI. CDR3 coding DNA: TGTGCCAGCAGAGAAGGGGGCCGCTACGAGCAGTACTTC. Its translation is CASREGGRYEQYF.

The V call is TRBV5-1, the J call TRBJ1-1; the D is unclear. CDR1 is SGHRS and CDR2 is YFSETQ in the germline V gene. The CDR3 spans 15 residues. Trimming stripped 5 bases from V and 5 bases from J, with 19 bases between. The CDR3 reads CASRPLPGAATEAFF. The CDR3 bases are TGCGCCAGCAGGCCTCTCCCGGGAGCCGCGACTGAAGCTTTCTTT. Full variable domain (remainder filled in from reference TRBV5-1 and TRBJ1-1): KAGVTQTPRYLIKTRGQQVTLSCSPISGHRSVSWYQQTPGQGLQFLFEYFSETQRNKGNFPGRFSGRQFSNSRSEMNVSTLELGDSALYLCASRPLPGAATEAFFGQGTRLTVV.

The rearrangement uses TRBV7-2 and TRBJ1-6, with D unclear. The V end lost 2 bases, the J end lost 7 bases, and 12 bases lay between the germline ends. The germline V gene has CDR1 SGHTA and CDR2 FQGNSA. This CDR3 is 15 amino acids long. The CDR3 is CASSLSRPQNSPLHF. The CDR3 DNA sequence: TGTGCCAGCAGCTTATCTAGACCCCAAAATTCACCCCTCCACTTT.

This sequence joins TRBV7-3 and TRBJ2-2; no reliable D call. Looked up from germline, CDR1 is SGHTA and CDR2 is FQGTGA. The CDR3 runs to 14 residues. The V end was cut by 5 bases, the J end by 4 bases, with 11 bases between. The CDR3 nucleotides are TGTGCCAGCAGCCCCTCGCCGGTCACCGGGGAGCTGTTTTTT. Protein product: CASSPSPVTGELFF.

V usage is TRBV4-1 and J usage is TRBJ2-1; D is uncertain. CDR1 is MGHRA and CDR2 is YSYEKL in the germline V gene. The V and J ends lost 11 bases and 0 bases respectively, with 14 bases between them. CDR3 length equals 14 residues. The CDR3 nucleotides are TGCGCCTCCGGGTTAGTCAGCTCCTACAATGAGCAGTTCTTC. Amino acids: CASGLVSSYNEQFF.

The chain joins TRBV6-1 to TRBJ2-6; D unclear. The germline V and J ends were trimmed by 5 bases and 1 base, with 9 bases remaining between them. Germline V gene data show CDR1 as MNHNS and CDR2 as SASEGT. This CDR3 region has 15 residues. CDR3 region: CASSPRLSGANVLTF. The CDR3 bases are TGTGCCAGCAGTCCCAGGCTGTCTGGGGCCAACGTCCTGACTTTC.

The chain combines TRBV12-5 with TRBJ2-3; 7 bases match TRBD1. The CDR3 loop spans 14 amino acids. V lost 7 bases and J lost 2; bases outside the gene matches: 6. Germline values: CDR1 LGHNT, CDR2 FRNRAP. The CDR3 here is CASALDRTTDTQYF. In DNA, the CDR3 is TGTGCTAGTGCCCTGGACAGGACCACAGATACGCAGTATTTT.